This T cell receptor (beta chain) was profiled in a study of post-analysis software for immune sequencing data. Study-wide findings and caveats: With TRBV5-6, TRBV5-1 and TRBV20-1 included, about five TRBV segments were more frequent in patients than in controls. By F measure, samples from a shared preparation batch strongly co-clustered. Those with multiple sclerosis, the patient group, showed significantly lower normalized Chao1 diversity than controls.

With respect to this clonotype: The antigen is not known.

The CDR3 consists of 16 residues. The library was made from cDNA and included unique molecular identifiers. Out of about 0.9 to 11 million T cells, a few hundred thousand cDNA molecules were generated. TCRdb fed the PCR reads into MiXCR, producing one record per CDR3 protein. The table lists just over 250,000 distinct CDR3 sequences, 35% to 45% of them singletons, with 4% to 5.5% in the top ten. Sequenced input: blood. The sequence derives from a girl aged 5 to 17 with multiple sclerosis. The genes are TRBV23-1 and TRBJ2-5; TRBD1 matches 8 bases. TRBJ2-7 matches the DNA end more closely, so the J call is doubtful. TRBV23-1 carries the ORF label, with uncertain function. The CDR3 DNA follows: TGCGCCAGCAGTCAGCAGACAGGGGACGGGACCTACGAGCAGTACTTC. Translation gives CASSQQTGDGTYEQYF.